Each of the 31 T cell receptor beta chains below was sequenced from the same sample in a study of blood T cell repertoires in COVID-19. Measured with immunoSEQ multiplex PCR; TCRdb has only the in-frame clones, and not every one. The sample consists of 88,000 or so clones, approximately 83% of them appearing once. Sequenced sample: peripheral blood. Every receptor here comes from a man aged 55 to 70 with acute or convalescent COVID-19.

J is TRBJ2-2 and V is TRBV4-2, with TRBD2 matching 7 bases. After removal of 4 bases from V and 2 bases from J, the junction contained 7 bases not matched to a gene. Germline CDR1 is LGHNA and CDR2 is YNFKEQ. This CDR3 is built from 16 residues. CDR3 loop: CASSLSSGLNTGELFF. CDR3 DNA sequence: TGTGCCAGCAGCCTGTCCTCGGGACTAAACACCGGGGAGCTGTTTTTT.

The chain combines TRBV4-3 with TRBJ1-3; the D is unclear. Germline CDR1 is LGHNA and CDR2 is YSLEER. V was shortened by 0 bases and J by 0 bases, with 12 bases between the two germline ends. There are 17 residues in the CDR3. As DNA, the CDR3 is TGCGCCAGCAGCCAAGATCCCCTGGCGGGCTCTGGAAACACCATATATTTT. Encoded protein: CASSQDPLAGSGNTIYF.

V usage is TRBV19 and J usage is TRBJ1-1; 8 bases match TRBD1. J gave up 0 bases and V 6 bases, and 12 bases lay outside the gene matches. The CDR3 runs to 17 residues. CDR1 is LNHDA, CDR2 SQIVND, per germline (reference sequence). The CDR3 bases are TGTGCCAGTAGCACCGGGGGGACAGGAGCTTTGAACACTGAAGCTTTCTTT. Amino acid sequence: CASSTGGTGALNTEAFF.

J is TRBJ2-1 and V is TRBV7-8; a weak D match, TRBD2 (7 bases). Per the germline V gene, CDR1 is SGHVS and CDR2 is FQNEAQ. The CDR3 length is 16 residues. V lost 1 base to trimming and J lost 4 bases, with 14 bases between them. The CDR3 loop reads CASSLVSGGAYNEQFF. DNA of the CDR3: TGTGCCAGCAGCTTAGTTTCGGGGGGCGCATACAATGAGCAGTTCTTC.

The chain joins TRBV18 to TRBJ2-1, with D perhaps TRBD2 (5 bases). The germline V gene encodes CDR1 KGHSH and CDR2 LQKENI. This CDR3 comprises 15 residues. Trimming stripped 1 base from V and 4 bases from J, with 11 bases between. CDR3 in DNA: TGTGCCAGCTCACCACGCACCGGGATATACAATGAGCAGTTCTTC. It codes for CASSPRTGIYNEQFF. Full variable domain (remainder filled in from reference TRBV18 and TRBJ2-1): NAGVMQNPRHLVRRRGQEARLRCSPMKGHSHVYWYRQLPEEGLKFMVYLQKENIIDESGMPKERFSAEFPKEGPSILRIQQVVRGDSAAYFCASSPRTGIYNEQFFGPGTRLTVL.

The chain couples TRBV9 to TRBJ1-5; a possible D gene is TRBD1 (6 bases). V gave up 4 bases and J gave up 0 bases, with 8 bases separating them. The CDR3 has 14 residues. Germline V gene lookup returns CDR1 SGDLS and CDR2 YYNGEE. The CDR3 DNA follows: TGTGCCAGCAGCCAGGACAGTAGCAATCAGCCCCAGCATTTT. Its protein is CASSQDSSNQPQHF. The variable domain in full, with the rest retrieved from reference TRBV9 and TRBJ1-5, is DSGVTQTPKHLITATGQRVTLRCSPRSGDLSVYWYQQSLDQGLQFLIQYYNGEERAKGNILERFSAQQFPDLHSELNLSSLELGDSALYFCASSQDSSNQPQHFGDGTRLSIL.

The gene calls are TRBV12-3 or TRBV12-4 and TRBJ1-4; tentative D call: TRBD1 (5 bases). The CDR3 covers 13 residues. The V and J ends lost 6 bases and 8 bases respectively, with 13 bases between them. CDR3 amino acids: CASRGRGGEKLFF. CDR3 nucleotides: TGTGCCAGCAGGGGACGGGGAGGGGAAAAACTGTTTTTT.

The V call is TRBV7-7, the J call TRBJ2-3; D is unresolved. This CDR3 is built from 14 residues. Per germline, CDR1 SSHAT and CDR2 FNYEAQ (reference sequence). Trimming shortened V by 1 base and J by 2 bases, and 7 bases separated the two germline ends. The CDR3 sequence: CASSLGPNTDTQYF. In nucleotides, the CDR3 is TGTGCCAGCAGCTTAGGCCCTAACACAGATACGCAGTATTTT.

The chain carries TRBV13 and TRBJ1-3, with D uncertain. The germline V gene has CDR1 PRHDT and CDR2 FYEKMQ (reference sequence). CDR3 length equals 13 residues. Trimming removed 5 bases at V and 3 bases at J, with 8 bases between. The CDR3 DNA reads as TGTGCCAGCAGCCTAAAAATTGGAAACACCATATATTTT. Protein sequence: CASSLKIGNTIYF.

The sample holds a few counts of this clone. The gene calls are TRBV4-1 and TRBJ1-1, with a tentative D call TRBD1 (5 bases). The CDR3 extends over 16 amino acids. V lost 2 bases, J lost 3 bases, and 16 bases lay in between. Per germline, CDR1 MGHRA and CDR2 YSYEKL. In DNA form, the CDR3 reads TGCGCCAGCAGCCAACAAAGGGGAGGGGAGGACACTGAAGCTTTCTTT. Translation gives CASSQQRGGEDTEAFF.

The sample holds one count of this clone. J is TRBJ2-1 and V is TRBV7-9; weak D call: TRBD2 (5 bases). With 1 base removed from V and 2 bases from J, the gap between germline ends came to 9 bases. Germline CDR1 and CDR2: SEHNR and FQNEAQ (reference sequence). The CDR3 extends over 15 amino acids. CDR3 coding DNA: TGTGCCAGCAGCTTAGGAGGGTTCGCCTACAATGAGCAGTTCTTC. It is translated as CASSLGGFAYNEQFF.

The chain recombines TRBV5-1 with TRBJ2-3, with 14 bases matching TRBD2. Germline CDR1 is SGHRS and CDR2 is YFSETQ. J gave up 3 bases and V 4 bases, and 4 bases lay outside the gene matches. The length of the CDR3 is 16 residues. This CDR3 is CASSEGTSGRTDTQYF. DNA of the CDR3: TGCGCCAGCAGCGAAGGGACTAGCGGGAGAACAGATACGCAGTATTTT. Filled out from reference TRBV5-1 and TRBJ2-3, the complete variable domain reads KAGVTQTPRYLIKTRGQQVTLSCSPISGHRSVSWYQQTPGQGLQFLFEYFSETQRNKGNFPGRFSGRQFSNSRSEMNVSTLELGDSALYLCASSEGTSGRTDTQYFGPGTRLTVL.

This clone was seen a few times. V usage is TRBV7-3 and J usage is TRBJ2-1, with TRBD2 matching 8 bases. Looked up from germline, CDR1 is SGHTA and CDR2 is FQGTGA. J gave up 5 bases and V 5 bases, and 5 bases lay outside the gene matches. The CDR3 is 14 residues long. Written as DNA, the CDR3 is TGTGCCAGCAGCCCAGGACTAGCCCACAATGAGCAGTTCTTC. Protein product: CASSPGLAHNEQFF.

V is TRBV6-2 or TRBV6-3 and J is TRBJ2-7; possibly TRBD2 for D (5 bases). CDR3 size: 13 residues. CDR1 and CDR2 (germline): MNHEY, SVGEGT. Trimming took off 1 base at V and 4 bases at J, with 8 bases between the two ends. CDR3 DNA sequence: TGTGCCAGCAGTTACTTGCGGGTTTACGAGCAGTACTTC. Translated, it gives CASSYLRVYEQYF.

CDR3 loop: CASSVFSAGTGELFF. DNA of the CDR3: TGTGCCAGCAGCGTATTTTCAGCGGGCACCGGGGAGCTGTTTTTT. V and J are TRBV9 and TRBJ2-2; D possibly corresponds to TRBD2 (6 bases). CDR1 and CDR2 from the germline V gene are SGDLS and YYNGEE. CDR3 length equals 15 residues. V was trimmed by 1 base and J by 4 bases, leaving 11 bases between them.

The table lists this clone with a few counts. This chain uses TRBV19 with TRBJ1-6; 8 bases are a match to TRBD1. CDR3 size: 15 residues. Germline CDR1 and CDR2: LNHDA and SQIVND (reference sequence). The V and J ends lost 7 bases and 8 bases, in that order; junction bases with no gene match: 10. This chain's CDR3 is CASTRDRSYDSPLHF. The DNA for the CDR3 is TGTGCCAGTACCCGGGACAGGAGCTACGATTCACCCCTCCACTTT.

J is TRBJ1-2 and V is TRBV5-8; D gene uncertain. This CDR3 has 17 residues. The V gene's germline CDR1 is SGHTS and CDR2 YDEGEE. Trimming pared 5 bases from V and 1 base from J, leaving 21 bases between. The CDR3 DNA follows: TGTGCCAGCAGGAAATGGGAGGATGTGGGCCTTAACTATGGCTACACCTTC. Protein product: CASRKWEDVGLNYGYTF.

For the CDR3, the DNA is TGTGCCAGCAGTGAATGGGGGGACAATCAGCCCCAGCATTTT. Amino acids: CASSEWGDNQPQHF. The gene calls are TRBV25-1 and TRBJ1-5, with a weak D call TRBD1 (5 bases). Trimming took 1 base from V and 3 from J, leaving 7 bases between them. This CDR3 is 14 amino acids long. The V gene's germline CDR1 is MGHDK and CDR2 SYGVNS.

The V call is TRBV23-1, the J call TRBJ2-1, with a weak D call TRBD2 (5 bases). TRBV23-1 is annotated as an ORF whose role is uncertain. V lost 0 bases and J 5 bases, leaving 11 bases between the germline ends. The CDR3 has 15 amino acids. CDR3 residues: CASSQSRATNNEQFF. CDR3 in DNA: TGCGCCAGCAGTCAATCGAGGGCAACAAACAATGAGCAGTTCTTC.

The chain has TRBV19 and TRBJ1-5, with 12 bases lining up with TRBD1. The J segment lost 4 bases and the V segment lost 4 bases, leaving 11 bases of the junction unmatched. The V gene's germline CDR1 is LNHDA and CDR2 SQIVND (reference sequence). The CDR3 loop spans 18 amino acids. CDR3 in DNA: TGTGCCAGTAGTAAGAAGGGACAGGGGGCGGTTATTAATCAGCCCCAGCATTTT. This translates into CASSKKGQGAVINQPQHF.

This rearrangement joins TRBV2 to TRBJ2-1, with 13 bases aligning to TRBD2. Germline V lookup: CDR1 SNHLY, CDR2 FYNNEI. The length of the CDR3 is 13 residues. V lost 9 bases to trimming and J lost 5 bases; unmatched junction nucleotides: 1. CDR3 in DNA: TGTGCCAGTGGGACTAGCGGGAACAATGAGCAGTTCTTC. This sequence encodes CASGTSGNNEQFF. The complete variable domain, with remaining parts taken from reference TRBV2 and TRBJ2-1, reads EPEVTQTPSHQVTQMGQEVILRCVPISNHLYFYWYRQILGQKVEFLVSFYNNEISEKSEIFDDQFSVERPDGSNFTLKIRSTKLEDSAMYFCASGTSGNNEQFFGPGTRLTVL.

This clone was seen just once. This chain connects TRBV7-2 to TRBJ2-5, with 11 bases lining up with TRBD1. Trimming took 6 bases from V and 2 from J; bases not matched to a gene: 8. CDR1 and CDR2 (germline): SGHTA, FQGNSA. There are 16 residues in the CDR3. The CDR3 here is CASSRTGQGAQETQYF. The CDR3 DNA follows: TGTGCCAGCAGTAGAACCGGACAGGGGGCTCAAGAGACCCAGTACTTC.

The rearrangement uses TRBV11-3 and TRBJ2-1; 10 positions agree with TRBD2. The CDR3 is made up of 15 amino acids. The J segment lost 5 bases and the V segment lost 1 base, leaving 2 bases of the junction unmatched. Germline V gives CDR1 SGHNT, CDR2 YENEEA. The CDR3 loop is CASSLGLAGDNEQFF. CDR3 bases: TGTGCCAGCAGCTTAGGGCTAGCGGGAGACAATGAGCAGTTCTTC.

The V gene is TRBV5-1, the J gene TRBJ2-7; D perhaps matches TRBD2 (5 bases). The CDR3 extends over 14 amino acids. The germline CDR1 and CDR2 sequences are SGHRS and YFSETQ. Between the trimmed V and J ends, which lost 7 bases and 4 bases, there was a span of 18 bases. CDR3: CASARSHGGYEQYF. In DNA form, the CDR3 reads TGCGCCAGCGCCCGCAGCCACGGAGGATACGAGCAGTACTTC.

The chain is built from TRBV5-8 and TRBJ1-5; 8 nucleotides match TRBD1. The V gene end was trimmed by 4 bases and the J gene end by 7 bases; junction bases not matched to a gene: 10. From germline, CDR1 is SGHTS and CDR2 YDEGEE. CDR3 length equals 15 residues. The CDR3 spells CASSVGQGWGQPQHF. The CDR3 DNA follows: TGTGCCAGCAGCGTTGGACAGGGCTGGGGCCAGCCCCAGCATTTT.

The rearrangement joins TRBV18 to TRBJ1-3; D call uncertain. Trimming shortened V by 2 bases and J by 0 bases, and 8 bases separated the two germline ends. The germline V gene encodes CDR1 KGHSH and CDR2 LQKENI. CDR3 length: 15 residues. The CDR3 DNA sequence: TGTGCCAGCTCACCAGGCGGGGACTCTGGAAACACCATATATTTT. It encodes CASSPGGDSGNTIYF.

This chain connects TRBV5-1 to TRBJ1-1, with D perhaps matching TRBD1 (6 bases). This CDR3 contains 13 residues. Trimming cost V 6 bases and J 6 bases, with 15 bases left between them. Germline loops: CDR1 SGHRS, CDR2 YFSETQ. The CDR3: CASTGTLISEAFF. DNA of the CDR3: TGCGCCAGCACCGGGACACTAATCTCTGAAGCTTTCTTT.

The chain couples TRBV3-1 (or the pseudogene TRBV3-2) to TRBJ2-7, with D possibly being TRBD2 (7 bases). The germline gives CDR1 LGHDT, CDR2 YNNKEL (reference sequence). The CDR3 length is 15 residues. Between the trimmed V and J ends, which lost 0 bases and 7 bases, there was a span of 16 bases. CDR3 sequence reads: CASSQDLVGGREQYF. The CDR3 coding sequence is TGTGCCAGCAGCCAAGATCTTGTCGGGGGGCGGGAGCAGTACTTC.

V usage is TRBV3-1 (or the pseudogene TRBV3-2) and J usage is TRBJ2-2; TRBD2 matches 11 bases. Germline V gives CDR1 LGHDT, CDR2 YNNKEL (reference sequence). The CDR3 covers 17 residues. Losses at the gene ends were 1 base for V and 4 bases for J; bases not matched to a gene: 5. In DNA, the CDR3 is TGTGCCAGCAGCCAAGTTCGAACTAGCGGGAGCACCGGGGAGCTGTTTTTT. Translating gives CASSQVRTSGSTGELFF.

This chain links TRBV9 with TRBJ1-2, with D hard to call. V shed 4 bases and J shed 1 base, with 14 bases lying between them. CDR3 length equals 15 residues. Germline values: CDR1 SGDLS, CDR2 YYNGEE. In DNA form, the CDR3 reads TGTGCCAGCAGCACCAACTTGGACTTTAACTATGGCTACACCTTC. It specifies CASSTNLDFNYGYTF.

V and J are TRBV7-8 and TRBJ2-1, with 11 bases lining up with TRBD2. CDR1 is SGHVS and CDR2 is FQNEAQ in the germline V gene. Trimming cost V 3 bases and J 6 bases; bases outside gene matches: 7. The CDR3 extends over 16 amino acids. The CDR3 loop is CASSFRPGTSGNEQFF. Here the CDR3 DNA reads TGTGCCAGCAGCTTCCGACCCGGGACTAGCGGCAATGAGCAGTTCTTC.